This TCR beta chain originates from a study of T cells after yellow fever vaccination. Study summary: For low cell numbers, libraries were made with SMART-Seq v4 Ultra Low Input.

Universal primer sites and UMIs were introduced during 5'RACE template-switching synthesis of TCR cDNA. MiXCR, run by TCRdb on the 5' RACE reads, gives a single entry per CDR3 protein. The sample has 200,000 to 300,000 distinct CDR3 sequences; 10% to 15% are singletons. The CDR3 loop spans 14 amino acids. V was pared by 5 bases and J by 4 bases, with 11 bases between. Germline values: CDR1 MGHDK, CDR2 SYGVNS. Overall study results and limits: Some clonotypes were seen in both the CD4 and the CD8 compartments. These made up a small share and likely arose from convergent recombination. Post-booster reappearance was seen for most primary-vaccination clones (around 96% CD4, around 91% CD8).

This clonotype occurred a few times. Its target is not known. The receptor comes from a man in his thirties or forties who received the YFV17D yellow fever vaccine. This chain links TRBV25-1 with TRBJ2-2; D call uncertain. The sample here was CD4+ T cells sorted from PBMCs, taken 45 days after the yellow fever booster vaccination. The CDR3 DNA is TGTGCCAGCAGTTCTTCCCTCCCCACCGGGGAGCTGTTTTTT. Its translation is CASSSSLPTGELFF.